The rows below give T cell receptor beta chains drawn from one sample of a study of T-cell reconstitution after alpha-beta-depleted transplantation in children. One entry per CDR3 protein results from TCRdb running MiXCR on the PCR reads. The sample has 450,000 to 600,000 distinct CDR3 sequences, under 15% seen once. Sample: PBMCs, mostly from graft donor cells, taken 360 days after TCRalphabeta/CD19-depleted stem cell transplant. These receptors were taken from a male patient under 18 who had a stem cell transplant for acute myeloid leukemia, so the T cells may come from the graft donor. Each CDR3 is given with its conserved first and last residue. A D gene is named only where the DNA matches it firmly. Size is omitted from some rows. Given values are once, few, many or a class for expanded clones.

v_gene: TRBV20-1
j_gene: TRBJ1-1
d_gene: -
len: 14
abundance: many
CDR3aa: CSAFPGSWDTEAFF
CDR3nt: TGCAGTGCTTTCCCAGGGTCCTGGGACACTGAAGCTTTCTTT

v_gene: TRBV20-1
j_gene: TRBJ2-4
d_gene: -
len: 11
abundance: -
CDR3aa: CSAREGGNQYF
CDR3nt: TGCAGTGCTAGAGAGGGGGGCAATCAGTACTTC

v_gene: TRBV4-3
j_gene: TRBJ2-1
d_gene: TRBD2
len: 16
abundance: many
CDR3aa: CASSQLSGISYNEQFF
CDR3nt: TGCGCCAGCAGCCAACTTAGCGGGATCTCCTACAATGAGCAGTTCTTC

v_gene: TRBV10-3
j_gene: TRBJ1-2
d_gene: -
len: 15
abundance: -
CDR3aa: CAISESDGQNYGYTF
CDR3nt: TGTGCCATCAGTGAGTCGGACGGGCAGAACTATGGCTACACCTTC

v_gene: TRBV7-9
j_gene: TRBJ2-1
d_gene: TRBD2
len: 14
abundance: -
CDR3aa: CASSSVAGYNEQFF
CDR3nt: TGTGCCAGCAGCTCGGTAGCGGGATACAATGAGCAGTTCTTC

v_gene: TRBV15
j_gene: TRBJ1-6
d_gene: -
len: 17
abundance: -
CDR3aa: CATSRDSGGWDNSPLHF
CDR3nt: TGTGCCACCAGCAGAGATTCGGGGGGGTGGGATAATTCACCCCTCCACTTT

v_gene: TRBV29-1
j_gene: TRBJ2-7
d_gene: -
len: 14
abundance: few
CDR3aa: CSVEVRFHGYEQYF
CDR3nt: TGCAGCGTTGAGGTCCGGTTCCACGGCTACGAGCAGTACTTC

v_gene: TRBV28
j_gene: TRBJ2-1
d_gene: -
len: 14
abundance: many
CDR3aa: CASSPPTPWNEQFF
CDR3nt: TGTGCCAGCAGTCCACCTACTCCTTGGAATGAGCAGTTCTTC

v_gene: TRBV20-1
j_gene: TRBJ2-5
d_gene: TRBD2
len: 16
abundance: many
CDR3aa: CSAREGAGGLRETQYF
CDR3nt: TGCAGTGCTAGAGAAGGGGCGGGAGGCCTCCGGGAGACCCAGTACTTC

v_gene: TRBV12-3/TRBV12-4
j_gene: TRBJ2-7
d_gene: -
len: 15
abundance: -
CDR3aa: CASSLSGVAGDEQYF
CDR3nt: TGTGCCAGCAGTTTATCGGGGGTAGCCGGCGACGAGCAGTACTTC

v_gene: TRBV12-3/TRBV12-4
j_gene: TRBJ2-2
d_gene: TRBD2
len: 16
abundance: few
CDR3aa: CASSLWLAVNTGELFF
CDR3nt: TGTGCCAGCAGTTTATGGCTAGCGGTGAACACCGGGGAGCTGTTTTTT

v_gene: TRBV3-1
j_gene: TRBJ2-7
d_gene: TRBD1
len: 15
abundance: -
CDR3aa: CASSQRDRGIGEQYF
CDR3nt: TGTGCCAGCAGCCAACGGGACAGGGGGATAGGCGAGCAGTACTTC

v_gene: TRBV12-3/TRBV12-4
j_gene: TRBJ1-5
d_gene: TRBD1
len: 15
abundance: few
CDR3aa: CASSRTGEGYQPQHF
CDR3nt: TGTGCCAGCAGTAGGACAGGGGAAGGCTATCAGCCCCAGCATTTT

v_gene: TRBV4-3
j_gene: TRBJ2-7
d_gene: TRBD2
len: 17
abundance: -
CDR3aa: CASSHPPRTSGRKVQYF
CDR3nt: TGCGCCAGCAGCCACCCCCCTAGGACTAGCGGGAGAAAGGTGCAGTACTTC

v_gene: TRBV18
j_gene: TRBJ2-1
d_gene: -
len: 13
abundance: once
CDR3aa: CASSRGTGNEQFF
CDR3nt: TGTGCCAGCTCACGAGGGACGGGCAATGAGCAGTTCTTC

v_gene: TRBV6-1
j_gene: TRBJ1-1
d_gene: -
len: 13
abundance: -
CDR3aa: CASSPRGWTEAFF
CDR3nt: TGTGCCAGCAGTCCGCGCGGTTGGACTGAAGCTTTCTTT

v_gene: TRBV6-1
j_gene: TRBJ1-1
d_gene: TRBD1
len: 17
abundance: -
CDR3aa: CASSRPGAGQGFTEAFF
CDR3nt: TGTGCCAGCAGCCGCCCTGGTGCAGGACAGGGATTCACTGAAGCTTTCTTT

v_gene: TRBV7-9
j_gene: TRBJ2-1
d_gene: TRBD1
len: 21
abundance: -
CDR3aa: CASSLGLPGQGASKSYNEQFF
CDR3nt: TGTGCCAGCAGCCTGGGGCTTCCGGGACAGGGGGCGAGTAAGTCCTACAATGAGCAGTTCTTC

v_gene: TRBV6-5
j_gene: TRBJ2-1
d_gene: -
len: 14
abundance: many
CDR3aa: CASTGQGPYNEQFF
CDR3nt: TGTGCCAGCACAGGGCAGGGACCCTACAATGAGCAGTTCTTC

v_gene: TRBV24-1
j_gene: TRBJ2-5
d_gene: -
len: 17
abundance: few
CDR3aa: CATSDKLAHTRDPPQYF
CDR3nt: TGTGCCACCAGTGACAAGCTAGCACATACAAGAGACCCGCCCCAGTACTTC

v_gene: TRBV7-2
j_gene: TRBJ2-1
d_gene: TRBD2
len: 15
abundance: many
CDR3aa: CASSQGLAGGNEQFF
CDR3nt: TGTGCCAGCAGCCAAGGACTAGCAGGAGGGAATGAGCAGTTCTTC

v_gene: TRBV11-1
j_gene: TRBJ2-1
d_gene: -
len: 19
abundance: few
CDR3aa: CASSLFRAQGLSSYNEQFF
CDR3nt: TGTGCCAGCAGCTTATTTAGGGCACAGGGCTTAAGCTCCTACAATGAGCAGTTCTTC

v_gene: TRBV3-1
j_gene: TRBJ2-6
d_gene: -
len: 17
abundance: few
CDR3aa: CASSQSGGTAGANVLTF
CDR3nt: TGTGCCAGCAGCCAATCAGGGGGGACAGCTGGGGCCAACGTCCTGACTTTC

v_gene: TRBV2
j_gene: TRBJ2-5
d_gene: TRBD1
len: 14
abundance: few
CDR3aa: CASRVTGARETQYF
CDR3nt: TGTGCCAGCAGGGTGACAGGGGCTCGGGAGACCCAGTACTTC

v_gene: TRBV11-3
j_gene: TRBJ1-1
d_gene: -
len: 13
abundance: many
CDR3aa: CASSLEPDTEAFF
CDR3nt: TGTGCCAGCAGCCTTGAGCCGGACACTGAAGCTTTCTTT

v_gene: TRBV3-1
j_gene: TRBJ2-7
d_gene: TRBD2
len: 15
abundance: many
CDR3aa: CASSQRAGTSYEQYF
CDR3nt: TGTGCCAGCAGCCAAAGGGCCGGGACTAGCTACGAGCAGTACTTC

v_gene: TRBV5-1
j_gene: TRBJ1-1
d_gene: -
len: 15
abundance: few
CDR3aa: CASSPQGLENTEAFF
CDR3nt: TGCGCCAGCAGCCCACAGGGACTAGAGAACACTGAAGCTTTCTTT

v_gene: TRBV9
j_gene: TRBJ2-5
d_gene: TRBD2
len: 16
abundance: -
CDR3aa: CASSPGTSGVQETQYF
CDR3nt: TGTGCCAGCAGCCCTGGGACTAGCGGGGTGCAAGAGACCCAGTACTTC

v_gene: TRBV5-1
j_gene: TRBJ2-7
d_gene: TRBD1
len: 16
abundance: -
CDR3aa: CASSPPGQSFTYEQYF
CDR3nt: TGCGCCAGCAGCCCCCCGGGACAGAGCTTCACCTACGAGCAGTACTTC

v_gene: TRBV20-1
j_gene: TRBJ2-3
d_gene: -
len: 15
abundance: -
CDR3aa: CSATSGLPDTDTQYF
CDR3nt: TGCAGTGCTACCAGCGGGCTACCGGACACAGATACGCAGTATTTT

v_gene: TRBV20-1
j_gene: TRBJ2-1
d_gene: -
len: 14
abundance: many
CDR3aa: CSARDLNRVHEQFF
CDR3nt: TGCAGTGCTAGAGATCTGAACAGGGTACATGAGCAGTTCTTC

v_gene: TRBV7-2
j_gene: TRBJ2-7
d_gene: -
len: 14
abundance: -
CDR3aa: CASRIDRKTYEQYF
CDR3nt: TGTGCCAGCAGGATAGACCGAAAGACCTACGAGCAGTACTTC

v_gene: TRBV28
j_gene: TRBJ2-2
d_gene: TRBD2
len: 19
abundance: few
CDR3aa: CASTFPSHGGRRGTGELFF
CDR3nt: TGTGCCAGCACTTTCCCGAGCCATGGCGGGAGAAGAGGCACCGGGGAGCTGTTTTTT

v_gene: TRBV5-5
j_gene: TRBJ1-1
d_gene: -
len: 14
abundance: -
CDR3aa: CASSSPGSNTEAFF
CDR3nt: TGTGCCAGCAGCTCCCCGGGAAGCAACACTGAAGCTTTCTTT

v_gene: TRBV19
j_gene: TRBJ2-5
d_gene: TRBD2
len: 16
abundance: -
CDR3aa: CASSIQRLAGEETQYF
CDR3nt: TGTGCCAGTAGTATCCAAAGACTAGCGGGAGAAGAGACCCAGTACTTC

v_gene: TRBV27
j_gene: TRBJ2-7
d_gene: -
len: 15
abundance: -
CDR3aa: CASSLSPGVNYEQYF
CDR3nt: TGTGCCAGCAGTTTATCCCCGGGAGTAAACTACGAGCAGTACTTC

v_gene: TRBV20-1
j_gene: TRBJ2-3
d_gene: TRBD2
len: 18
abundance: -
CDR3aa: CSAPHPATSGRSTDTQYF
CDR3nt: TGCAGTGCTCCCCACCCGGCGACTAGCGGGAGGTCCACAGATACGCAGTATTTT

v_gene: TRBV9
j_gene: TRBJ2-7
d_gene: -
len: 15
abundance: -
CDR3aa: CASSVGLAPSYEQYF
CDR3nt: TGTGCCAGCAGCGTAGGCCTAGCCCCCTCCTACGAGCAGTACTTC

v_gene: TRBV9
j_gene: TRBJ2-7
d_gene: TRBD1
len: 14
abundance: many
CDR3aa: CASSPGTGYYEQYF
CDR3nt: TGTGCCAGCAGCCCCGGGACAGGGTACTACGAGCAGTACTTC

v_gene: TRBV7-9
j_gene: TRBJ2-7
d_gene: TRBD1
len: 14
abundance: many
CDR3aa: CASSPTGANYEQYF
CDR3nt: TGTGCCAGCAGCCCGACAGGGGCGAACTACGAGCAGTACTTC

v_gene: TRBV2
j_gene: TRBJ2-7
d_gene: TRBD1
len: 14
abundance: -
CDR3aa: CASSSATGLHEQYF
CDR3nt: TGTGCCAGCAGTTCAGCGACAGGGCTCCACGAGCAGTACTTC

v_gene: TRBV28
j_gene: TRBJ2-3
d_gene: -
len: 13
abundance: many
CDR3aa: CASSLDPVTRQYF
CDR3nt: TGTGCCAGCAGTCTCGACCCGGTTACCCGGCAGTATTTT

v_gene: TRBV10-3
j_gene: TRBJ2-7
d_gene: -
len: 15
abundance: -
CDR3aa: CATDHMGAGNPEQYF
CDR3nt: TGTGCCACAGACCATATGGGGGCCGGTAACCCCGAGCAGTACTTC

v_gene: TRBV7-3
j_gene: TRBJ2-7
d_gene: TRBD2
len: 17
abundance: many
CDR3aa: CASSLNGGSGISYEQYF
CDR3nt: TGTGCCAGCAGCTTAAATGGGGGTAGCGGGATCTCCTACGAGCAGTACTTC

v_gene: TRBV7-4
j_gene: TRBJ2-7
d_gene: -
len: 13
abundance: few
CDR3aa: CARRRRVWYEQYF
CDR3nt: TGTGCCAGGAGGAGACGGGTCTGGTACGAGCAGTACTTC

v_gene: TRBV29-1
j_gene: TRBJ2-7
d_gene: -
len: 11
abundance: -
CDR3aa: CSGMQGYEQYF
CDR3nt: TGCAGCGGAATGCAGGGCTACGAGCAGTACTTC

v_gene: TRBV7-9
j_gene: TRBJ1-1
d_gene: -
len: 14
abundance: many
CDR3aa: CASSLVGARTEAFF
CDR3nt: TGTGCCAGCAGCTTGGTGGGGGCGCGAACTGAAGCTTTCTTT